The 16 T cell receptor beta chains below come from one sample, sequenced in a study of siplizumab effects on memory and regulatory T cells. Generated by immunoSEQ multiplex PCR, the TCRdb table keeps only in-frame clones and is missing some. The sample gives over 65,000 clones, around 93% of which show up once; about 18% is in the top ten. The sample comprised CD8+ T cells sorted from blood. The receptors were gathered from a human donor in good health.

This rearrangement joins TRBV6-6 to TRBJ2-5; D possibly corresponds to TRBD2 (7 bases). With the DNA end fitting TRBJ2-7 better, the J assignment may be wrong. The CDR3 runs 13 residues. Per germline, CDR1 MNHNY and CDR2 SVGAGI (reference sequence). DNA for the CDR3: TGTGCCTGCCGGGGGGCAGGTACCTACGAGCAGTACTTC. Its translation is CACRGAGTYEQYF.

The gene calls are TRBV19 and TRBJ2-1; a weak D match, TRBD2 (6 bases). In germline, CDR1 is LNHDA, CDR2 SQIVND (reference sequence). The CDR3 has 15 amino acids. The V and J ends lost 6 bases and 0 bases respectively, with 12 bases between them. For the CDR3, the DNA is TGTGCCAGTAGCAATGGGGGGAGCTCCTACAATGAGCAGTTCTTC. Its translation is CASSNGGSSYNEQFF.

CDR3 region: CASSLDLVTSYEQYF. The CDR3 DNA is TGTGCCAGCAGCTTAGATCTCGTCACGTCCTACGAGCAGTACTTC. This rearrangement joins TRBV11-2 to TRBJ2-7; unclear D gene. The length of the CDR3 is 15 residues. The V gene lost 0 bases and the J gene lost 1 base, with 10 bases spanning the gap. Germline CDR1 and CDR2: SGHAT and FQNNGV. Combining the CDR3 with reference TRBV11-2 and TRBJ2-7 gives the whole variable domain EAGVAQSPRYKIIEKRQSVAFWCNPISGHATLYWYQQILGQGPKLLIQFQNNGVVDDSQLPKDRFSAERLKGVDSTLKIQPAKLEDSAVYLCASSLDLVTSYEQYFGPGTRLTVT.

V is TRBV5-6 and J is TRBJ2-7; the D is unclear. The CDR3 consists of 12 residues. Trimming removed 0 bases from V and 6 bases from J, with 7 bases in between. Germline CDR1 SGHDT, CDR2 YYEEEE. CDR3 loop: CASSLGWSEQYF. The DNA of the CDR3 is TGTGCCAGCAGCTTGGGCTGGAGCGAGCAGTACTTC.

The V gene is TRBV4-1, the J gene TRBJ1-2; no firm D call. Germline CDR1 is MGHRA and CDR2 is YSYEKL. V shed 1 base and J shed 0 bases, with 6 bases lying between them. The CDR3 is 14 residues long. This CDR3 reads CASSQAAANYGYTF. In nucleotides, the CDR3 is TGCGCCAGCAGCCAAGCAGCAGCTAACTATGGCTACACCTTC.

V is TRBV6-5 and J is TRBJ1-1; 7 nucleotides align to TRBD1. Germline V gene sequence: CDR1 MNHEY, CDR2 SVGAGI. Trimming cost V 8 bases and J 2 bases; bases outside gene matches: 5. This CDR3 has 13 amino acids. The chain's CDR3 is CASHWTGNTEAFF. The CDR3 bases are TGTGCCAGCCATTGGACAGGCAACACTGAAGCTTTCTTT.

The chain couples TRBV27 to TRBJ2-5, with 13 bases aligning to TRBD2. Germline CDR1 reads MNHEY; CDR2 reads SMNVEV (reference sequence). There are 17 residues in the CDR3. The V and J ends lost 1 base and 5 bases, in that order; junction bases with no gene match: 7. The CDR3 sequence is CASSLYGLAGAGETQYF. CDR3 coding DNA: TGTGCCAGCAGTTTATATGGACTAGCGGGAGCGGGGGAGACCCAGTACTTC.

The chain links TRBV7-8 to TRBJ2-5; D possibly corresponds to TRBD2 (6 bases). The CDR3 sequence is 16 residues long. Trimming cost V 0 bases and J 2 bases, with 13 bases left between them. Germline CDR1 reads SGHVS; CDR2 reads FQNEAQ. CDR3 amino acids: CASSLARGKGQETQYF. The CDR3 nucleotides read TGTGCCAGCAGCTTAGCCCGGGGGAAAGGGCAAGAGACCCAGTACTTC. Full variable domain (missing parts from reference TRBV7-8 and TRBJ2-5): GAGVSQSPRYKVAKRGQDVALRCDPISGHVSLFWYQQALGQGPEFLTYFQNEAQLDKSGLPSDRFFAERPEGSVSTLKIQRTQQEDSAVYLCASSLARGKGQETQYFGPGTRLLVL.

In this sample, this clone turned up a few times. The chain couples TRBV2 to TRBJ2-3; 7 positions agree with TRBD1. This CDR3 contains 15 residues. V was clipped by 5 bases and J by 2 bases; unmatched bases: 7. CDR1 and CDR2 (germline): SNHLY, FYNNEI. CDR3 sequence reads: CASSPRQGITDTQYF. The CDR3 DNA reads TGTGCCAGCAGTCCTAGACAGGGTATCACAGATACGCAGTATTTT.

This chain links TRBV30 with TRBJ1-3, with D perhaps TRBD1 (5 bases). This CDR3 has 12 residues. V lost 5 bases and J 0 bases, leaving 5 bases between the germline ends. Germline-derived CDR1 and CDR2 are GTSNPN and SVGIG (reference sequence). The CDR3: CAWQGSGNTIYF. The CDR3 nucleotides read TGTGCCTGGCAGGGCTCTGGAAACACCATATATTTT.

The chain employs TRBV4-1 and TRBJ2-3, with D hard to call. The CDR3 runs 12 residues. V was pared by 4 bases and J by 4 bases, with 6 bases between. CDR1 MGHRA and CDR2 YSYEKL come from the germline V gene. CDR3 nucleotide sequence: TGCGCCAGCAGCCTCGGGCCAGATACGCAGTATTTT. Amino acid sequence: CASSLGPDTQYF.

The gene calls are TRBV10-2 and TRBJ1-5; no firm D call. The V gene's germline CDR1 is WSHSY and CDR2 SAAADI. Trimming pared 1 base from V and 5 bases from J, leaving 9 bases between. CDR3 length: 14 residues. The CDR3 region has the DNA TGCGCCAGCAGTGAGTGGGGTCACGATCAGCCCCAGCATTTT. This gives the protein CASSEWGHDQPQHF.

This sequence joins TRBV18 and TRBJ2-7; D is perhaps TRBD2 (5 bases). The CDR3 contains 12 residues. The germline V gene has CDR1 KGHSH and CDR2 LQKENI. V shed 0 bases and J shed 6 bases, with 6 bases lying between them. CDR3 DNA: TGTGCCAGCTCACCACCGGGGAGCGAGCAGTACTTC. Its translation: CASSPPGSEQYF.

The V call is TRBV19, the J call TRBJ2-2; no clear D gene. V shed 1 base and J shed 10 bases, with 16 bases lying between them. The CDR3 has 15 residues. Germline values: CDR1 LNHDA, CDR2 SQIVND (reference sequence). DNA of the CDR3: TGTGCCAGTAGTATAGTTGAGCTTGGATGGGAGGAGCTGTTTTTT. Translation: CASSIVELGWEELFF.

The chain employs TRBV10-3 and TRBJ2-1, with TRBD2 matching 11 bases. V was pared by 4 bases and J by 4 bases, with 3 bases of the junction left unmatched. CDR1 ENHRY and CDR2 SYGVKD come from the germline V gene. This CDR3 has 15 amino acids. CDR3: CAISATSGAYNEQFF. The CDR3 DNA reads as TGTGCCATCAGTGCGACTAGCGGGGCTTACAATGAGCAGTTCTTC.

This rearrangement joins TRBV28 to TRBJ1-3; 8 bases are shared with TRBD1. The CDR3 is 14 amino acids. Germline CDR1 reads MDHEN; CDR2 reads SYDVKM. V lost 5 bases, J lost 2 bases, and 2 bases stayed unmatched. This chain's CDR3 is CASSGTGTGNTIYF. In nucleotides, the CDR3 is TGTGCCAGCAGTGGGACAGGCACTGGAAACACCATATATTTT.